Below, 21 T cell receptor beta chains from the same sample are listed, as sequenced in a study of cytomegalovirus exposure and HLA in healthy donors. A multiplex PCR was run with 60 Vbeta primers and 13 Jbeta primers. Profiled with immunoSEQ multiplex PCR; TCRdb holds only in-frame clones, not every one. Here the sample spans 85,000 to 100,000 clones, around 77% being singletons. The sequenced sample was PBMCs. These receptors came from a man between 35 and 55 years old in good health and CMV-seronegative.

The gene calls are TRBV6-1 and TRBJ2-5, with 7 bases aligning to TRBD2. The CDR3 contains 15 residues. Germline loops: CDR1 MNHNS, CDR2 SASEGT. Trimming cost V 7 bases and J 2 bases; bases outside gene matches: 10. The DNA for the CDR3 is TGTGCCAGCACCAAAAGGGGCGGGGGACAAGAGACCCAGTACTTC. It yields the protein CASTKRGGGQETQYF.

The genes are TRBV27 and TRBJ2-7, with 11 positions matching TRBD2. The CDR3 length is 15 residues. The ends lost 4 bases at V and 6 bases at J; junction bases unmatched: 8. Per the germline V gene, CDR1 is MNHEY and CDR2 is SMNVEV (reference sequence). DNA for the CDR3: TGTGCCAGCAGTTCACTAGCGGGAGTCTTTGGCGAGCAGTACTTC. This codes for CASSSLAGVFGEQYF.

The CDR3 coding sequence is TGTGCCTCGCGTAGGACAGGGGTCTACGAGCAGTACTTC. Amino acid sequence: CASRRTGVYEQYF. The V and J genes are TRBV30 and TRBJ2-7; 9 bases line up with TRBD1. The V gene end was trimmed by 7 bases and the J gene end by 3 bases; junction bases not matched to a gene: 7. There are 13 residues in the CDR3. Germline V lookup: CDR1 GTSNPN, CDR2 SVGIG (reference sequence).

This clone was seen once. At one of its ends the junction is not consistent with the germline gene, which may arise from a read error. The V and J genes are TRBV6-5 and TRBJ1-6; TRBD1 matches at 8 bases. Germline V lookup: CDR1 MNHEY, CDR2 SVGAGI. This CDR3 has 15 amino acids. The CDR3 spells CASSPRGTGISPLRF. The CDR3 coding sequence is TGTGCCAGCAGTCCTCGCGGGACAGGCATTTCACCCCTCCGCTTT.

The V and J genes are TRBV7-9 and TRBJ2-2; TRBD2 aligns across 7 bases. J lost 6 bases, V lost 5 bases, and 9 bases had no gene match. Germline CDR1 is SEHNR and CDR2 is FQNEAQ (reference sequence). This CDR3 is 15 amino acids long. The CDR3 protein is CASSPSGARAGELFF. For the CDR3, the DNA is TGTGCCAGCAGCCCAAGCGGGGCTCGGGCCGGGGAGCTGTTTTTT.

The chain joins TRBV29-1 to TRBJ2-3, with D uncertain. V was clipped by 5 bases and J by 2 bases, with 11 bases between them. CDR1 and CDR2 (germline): SQVTM, ANQGSEA. The CDR3 covers 13 residues. CDR3 residues: CSVSPGFTDTQYF. CDR3 nucleotide sequence: TGCAGCGTTTCCCCCGGGTTCACAGATACGCAGTATTTT.

The V gene is TRBV6-5, the J gene TRBJ1-2; possible D gene TRBD1, 6 bases. Germline-derived CDR1 and CDR2 are MNHEY and SVGAGI. Trimming took off 2 bases at V and 4 bases at J, with 11 bases between the two ends. The CDR3 is 14 amino acids. The CDR3 spells CASSYRDIGYGYTF. Written as DNA, the CDR3 is TGTGCCAGCAGTTACCGGGACATCGGCTATGGCTACACCTTC.

The rearrangement uses TRBV19 and TRBJ2-1, with TRBD1 matching 7 bases. The CDR3 is made up of 17 amino acids. The trim removed 0 bases at V and 5 bases at J, leaving 10 bases unmatched. Germline CDR1 is LNHDA and CDR2 is SQIVND (reference sequence). In nucleotides, the CDR3 is TGTGCCAGTAGTATAGATCTTTGGCAGGGGGTACACAATGAGCAGTTCTTC. It is translated as CASSIDLWQGVHNEQFF.

The chain links TRBV5-6 to TRBJ1-6, with D unclear. CDR3 length: 15 amino acids. Germline values: CDR1 SGHDT, CDR2 YYEEEE. V was cut by 5 bases and J by 3 bases, with 12 bases left in between. The CDR3 DNA reads TGTGCCAGCAGTCTCCCGAGGGACTATAATTCACCCCTCCACTTT. Amino acids: CASSLPRDYNSPLHF.

The rearrangement links TRBV28 to TRBJ2-7; possibly TRBD2 for D (5 bases). The V gene lost 6 bases and the J gene lost 2 bases, with 17 bases spanning the gap. There are 15 residues in the CDR3. From germline, CDR1 is MDHEN and CDR2 SYDVKM. The CDR3 is CASSSLRGSTYEQYF. The CDR3 DNA is TGTGCCAGCAGCTCTCTAAGAGGGTCTACCTACGAGCAGTACTTC.

The chain has TRBV28 and TRBJ2-7; 11 bases map to TRBD2. The germline V gene has CDR1 MDHEN and CDR2 SYDVKM. V lost 1 base and J lost 2; bases outside the gene matches: 7. The CDR3 is made up of 17 amino acids. The CDR3 DNA reads as TGTGCCAGCAGTTTATCCGCCGTAGCGGGAGGGCCCTACGAGCAGTACTTC. This translates into CASSLSAVAGGPYEQYF.

The chain couples TRBV28 to TRBJ2-1; TRBD2 might be the D (5 bases). Germline V CDR1 and CDR2: MDHEN, SYDVKM. Between the trimmed V and J ends, which lost 2 bases and 2 bases, there was a span of 13 bases. The CDR3 runs 16 residues. CDR3 protein: CASSLSEGLAYNEQFF. CDR3 nucleotides: TGTGCCAGCAGTTTAAGCGAGGGTTTGGCCTACAATGAGCAGTTCTTC.

This clone appeared a single time. This chain joins TRBV29-1 and TRBJ1-6, with D possibly TRBD1 on 6 matching bases. CDR1 and CDR2 (germline): SQVTM, ANQGSEA. The germline V and J ends were trimmed by 5 bases and 6 bases, with 14 bases remaining between them. The CDR3 consists of 14 residues. The chain's CDR3 is CSVSTGQLNSPLHF. CDR3 DNA sequence: TGCAGCGTTTCTACAGGGCAGCTTAATTCACCCCTCCACTTT. Filled out from reference TRBV29-1 and TRBJ1-6, the complete variable domain reads SAVISQKPSRDICQRGTSLTIQCQVDSQVTMMFWYRQQPGQSLTLIATANQGSEATYESGFVIDKFPISRPNLTFSTLTVSNMSPEDSSIYLCSVSTGQLNSPLHFGNGTRLTVT.

The CDR3 spells CAWRPGQYGYTF. CDR3 in DNA: TGTGCCTGGAGACCAGGGCAGTATGGCTACACCTTC. This chain joins TRBV30 and TRBJ1-2; D possibly corresponds to TRBD1 (5 bases). V lost 3 bases, J lost 5 bases, and 10 bases lay in between. This CDR3 spans 12 amino acids. The germline CDR1 and CDR2 sequences are GTSNPN and SVGIG (reference sequence).

This chain connects TRBV19 to TRBJ2-2; no clear D. Trimming took off 6 bases at V and 9 bases at J, with 8 bases between the two ends. Germline values: CDR1 LNHDA, CDR2 SQIVND (reference sequence). The CDR3 extends over 11 amino acids. The CDR3 nucleotides are TGTGCCAGTAGCCTCTTTCGGGAGCTGTTTTTT. Translating gives CASSLFRELFF. The variable domain in full, completed from reference TRBV19 and TRBJ2-2, reads DGGITQSPKYLFRKEGQNVTLSCEQNLNHDAMYWYRQDPGQGLRLIYYSQIVNDFQKGDIAEGYSVSREKKESFPLTVTSAQKNPTAFYLCASSLFRELFFGEGSRLTVL.

This rearrangement joins TRBV19 to TRBJ1-5, with no clear D. The V gene's germline CDR1 is LNHDA and CDR2 SQIVND (reference sequence). CDR3 length: 16 amino acids. The V end lost 2 bases, the J end lost 6 bases, and 17 bases lay between the germline ends. In nucleotides, the CDR3 is TGTGCCAGTAGTATAAACGTCCCAAAACCAGGTCAGCCCCAGCATTTT. Encoded protein: CASSINVPKPGQPQHF.

This clone was detected only once. The rearrangement joins TRBV27 to TRBJ1-6, with D uncertain. The germline CDR1 and CDR2 sequences are MNHEY and SMNVEV (reference sequence). The CDR3 is 15 residues long. The ends were cut back, 6 bases at V and 0 bases at J, with 9 bases in the middle. The CDR3 loop reads CASRDDISYNSPLHF. The CDR3 DNA sequence: TGTGCCAGCAGAGATGACATCTCCTATAATTCACCCCTCCACTTT.

The CDR3 spells CASSRRQVGNEQFF. As DNA, the CDR3 is TGTGCCAGTAGTCGGCGACAGGTGGGGAATGAGCAGTTCTTC. J is TRBJ2-1 and V is TRBV19; D may be TRBD1 (6 bases). V was pared by 5 bases and J by 7 bases, with 15 bases between. The CDR3 is made up of 14 amino acids. CDR1 and CDR2 from the germline V gene are LNHDA and SQIVND (reference sequence).

The rearrangement uses TRBV10-2 and TRBJ1-6; TRBD1 matches 10 bases. The CDR3 runs to 13 residues. The V gene end was trimmed by 5 bases and the J gene end by 10 bases; junction bases not matched to a gene: 2. The germline CDR1 and CDR2 sequences are WSHSY and SAAADI. CDR3 nucleotides: TGCGCCAGCAGTTCGACAGGGGGCTCACCCCTCCACTTT. This encodes CASSSTGGSPLHF.

The rearrangement uses TRBV7-8 and TRBJ2-2, with 8 bases matching TRBD1. The CDR3 loop spans 15 amino acids. The junction had 2 bases not matched to a gene; V was cut back by 4 bases and J by 1 base. Germline V gene data show CDR1 as SGHVS and CDR2 as FQNEAQ. CDR3 in amino acids: CASSWGTGNTGELFF. Written as DNA, the CDR3 is TGTGCCAGCAGCTGGGGGACAGGGAACACCGGGGAGCTGTTTTTT.

This clone was detected only once. The chain combines TRBV19 with TRBJ2-1; 9 bases fit TRBD2. The germline V gene encodes CDR1 LNHDA and CDR2 SQIVND (reference sequence). This CDR3 is built from 18 residues. Trimming at V came to 4 bases and at J to 7 bases, leaving 17 bases not matched to a gene. Here the CDR3 DNA reads TGTGCCAGTAGTAACCTAGCGGGGTTTGACCGAGTTGGTAATGAGCAGTTCTTC. This gives the protein CASSNLAGFDRVGNEQFF.